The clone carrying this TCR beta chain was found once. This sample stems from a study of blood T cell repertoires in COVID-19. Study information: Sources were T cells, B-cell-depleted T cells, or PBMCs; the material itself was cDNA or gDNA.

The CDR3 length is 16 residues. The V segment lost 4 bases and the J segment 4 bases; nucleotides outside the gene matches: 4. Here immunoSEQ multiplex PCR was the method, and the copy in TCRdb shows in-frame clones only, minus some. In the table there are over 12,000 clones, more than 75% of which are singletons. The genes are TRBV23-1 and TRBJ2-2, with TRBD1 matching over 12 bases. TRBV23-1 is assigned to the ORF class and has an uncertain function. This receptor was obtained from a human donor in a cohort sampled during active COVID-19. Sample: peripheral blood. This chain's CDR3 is CASSPPGQGATGELFF. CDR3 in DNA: TGCGCCAGCAGTCCTCCGGGACAGGGGGCCACCGGGGAGCTGTTTTTT.